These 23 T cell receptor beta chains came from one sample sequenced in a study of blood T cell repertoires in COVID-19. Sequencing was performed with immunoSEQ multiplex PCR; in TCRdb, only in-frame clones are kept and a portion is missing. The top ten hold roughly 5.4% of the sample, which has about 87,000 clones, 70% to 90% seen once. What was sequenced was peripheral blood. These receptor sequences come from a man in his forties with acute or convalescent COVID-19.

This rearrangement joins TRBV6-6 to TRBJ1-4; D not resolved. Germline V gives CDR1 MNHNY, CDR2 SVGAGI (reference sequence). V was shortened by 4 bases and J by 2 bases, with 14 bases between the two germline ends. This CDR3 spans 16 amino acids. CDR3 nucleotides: TGTGCCAGCAGTTCCCCCGAAACCGGGACTAATGAAAAACTGTTTTTT. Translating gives CASSSPETGTNEKLFF.

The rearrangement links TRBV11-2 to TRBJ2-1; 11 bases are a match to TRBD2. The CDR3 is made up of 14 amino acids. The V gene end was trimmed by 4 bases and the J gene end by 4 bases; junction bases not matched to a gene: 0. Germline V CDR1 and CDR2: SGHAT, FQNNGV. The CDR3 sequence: CASSSSGGYNEQFF. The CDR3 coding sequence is TGTGCCAGCAGCTCTAGCGGGGGGTACAATGAGCAGTTCTTC.

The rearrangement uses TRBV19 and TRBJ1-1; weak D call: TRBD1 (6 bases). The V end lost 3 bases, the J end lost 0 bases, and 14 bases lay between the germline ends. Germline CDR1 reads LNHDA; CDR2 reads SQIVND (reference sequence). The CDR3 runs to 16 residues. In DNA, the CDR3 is TGTGCCAGTAGTATCGGGACAAGGGTATTGAACACTGAAGCTTTCTTT. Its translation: CASSIGTRVLNTEAFF.

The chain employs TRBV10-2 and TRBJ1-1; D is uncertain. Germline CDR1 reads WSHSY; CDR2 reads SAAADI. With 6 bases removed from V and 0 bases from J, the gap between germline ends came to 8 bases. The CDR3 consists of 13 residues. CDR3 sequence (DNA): TGCGCCAGCAGGGGCAGCATGAACACTGAAGCTTTCTTT. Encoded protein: CASRGSMNTEAFF.

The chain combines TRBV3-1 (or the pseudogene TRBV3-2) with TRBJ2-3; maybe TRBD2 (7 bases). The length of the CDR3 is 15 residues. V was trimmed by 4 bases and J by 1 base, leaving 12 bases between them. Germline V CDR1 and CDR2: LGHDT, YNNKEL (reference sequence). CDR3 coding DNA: TGTGCCAGCAGCCGGCGGGGGCCGGGCACAGATACGCAGTATTTT. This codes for CASSRRGPGTDTQYF.

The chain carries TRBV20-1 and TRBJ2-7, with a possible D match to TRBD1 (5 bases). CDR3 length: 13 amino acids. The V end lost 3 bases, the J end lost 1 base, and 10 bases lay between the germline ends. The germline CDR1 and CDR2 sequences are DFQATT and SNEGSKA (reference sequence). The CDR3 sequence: CSASQTDSYEQYF. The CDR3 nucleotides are TGCAGTGCTAGTCAGACAGATTCCTACGAGCAGTACTTC.

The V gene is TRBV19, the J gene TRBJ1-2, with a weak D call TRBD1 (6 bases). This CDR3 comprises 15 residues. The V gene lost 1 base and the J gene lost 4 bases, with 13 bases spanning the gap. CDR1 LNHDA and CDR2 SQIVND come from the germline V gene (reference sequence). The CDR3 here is CASSIAAQGIYGYTF. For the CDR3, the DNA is TGTGCCAGTAGTATAGCAGCACAGGGAATCTATGGCTACACCTTC.

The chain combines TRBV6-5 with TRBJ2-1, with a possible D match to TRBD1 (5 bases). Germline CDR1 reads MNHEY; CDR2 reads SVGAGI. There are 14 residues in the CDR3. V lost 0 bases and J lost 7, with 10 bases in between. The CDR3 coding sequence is TGTGCCAGCAGTTACTCGAGACAGATTAATGAGCAGTTCTTC. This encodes CASSYSRQINEQFF.

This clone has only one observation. In DNA, the CDR3 is TGTGCCTGGAGGGTGAGGTTCGGGTCGGGTCACGAGCAGTACTTC. Translating gives CAWRVRFGSGHEQYF. V and J are TRBV30 and TRBJ2-7, with D uncertain. The CDR3 is made up of 15 amino acids. Trimming pared 3 bases from V and 5 bases from J, leaving 20 bases between. Germline CDR1 is GTSNPN and CDR2 is SVGIG (reference sequence).

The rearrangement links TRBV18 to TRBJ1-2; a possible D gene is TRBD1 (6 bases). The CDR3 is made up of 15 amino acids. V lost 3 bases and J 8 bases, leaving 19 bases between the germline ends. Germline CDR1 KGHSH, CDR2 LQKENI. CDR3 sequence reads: CASSPQRDTVGGYTF. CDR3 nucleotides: TGTGCCAGCTCACCCCAACGGGACACGGTTGGAGGCTACACCTTC.

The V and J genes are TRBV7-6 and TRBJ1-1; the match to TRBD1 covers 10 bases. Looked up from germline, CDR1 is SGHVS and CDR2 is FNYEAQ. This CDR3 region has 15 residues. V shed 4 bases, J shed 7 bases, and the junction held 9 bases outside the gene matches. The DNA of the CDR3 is TGTGCCAGCAGCTCACCTGGGACAGGGGTAAATGAAGCTTTCTTT. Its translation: CASSSPGTGVNEAFF.

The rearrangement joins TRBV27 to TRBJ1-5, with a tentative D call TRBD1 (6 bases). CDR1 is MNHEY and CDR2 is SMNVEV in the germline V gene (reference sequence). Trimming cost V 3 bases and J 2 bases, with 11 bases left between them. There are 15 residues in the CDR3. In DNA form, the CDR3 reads TGTGCCAGCAGTTTTGGGGGCCCGGGCAATCAGCCCCAGCATTTT. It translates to CASSFGGPGNQPQHF.

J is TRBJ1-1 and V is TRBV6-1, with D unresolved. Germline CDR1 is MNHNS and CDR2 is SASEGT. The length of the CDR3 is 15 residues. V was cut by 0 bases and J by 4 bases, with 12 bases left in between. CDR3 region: CASSEASGWVTEAFF. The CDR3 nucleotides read TGTGCCAGCAGTGAAGCTTCGGGGTGGGTCACTGAAGCTTTCTTT.

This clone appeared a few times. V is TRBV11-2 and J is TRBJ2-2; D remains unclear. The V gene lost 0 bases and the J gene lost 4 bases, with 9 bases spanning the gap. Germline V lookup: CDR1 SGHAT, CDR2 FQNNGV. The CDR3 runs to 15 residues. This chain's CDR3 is CASSLEGAVTGELFF. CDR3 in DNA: TGTGCCAGCAGCTTAGAGGGCGCTGTCACCGGGGAGCTGTTTTTT.

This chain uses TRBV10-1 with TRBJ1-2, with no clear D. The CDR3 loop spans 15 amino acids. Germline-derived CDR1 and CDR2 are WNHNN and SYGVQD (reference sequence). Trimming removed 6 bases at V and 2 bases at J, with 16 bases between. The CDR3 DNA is TGCGCCAGCAGCGCCGCGACACGGTTAAACTATGGCTACACCTTC. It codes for CASSAATRLNYGYTF.

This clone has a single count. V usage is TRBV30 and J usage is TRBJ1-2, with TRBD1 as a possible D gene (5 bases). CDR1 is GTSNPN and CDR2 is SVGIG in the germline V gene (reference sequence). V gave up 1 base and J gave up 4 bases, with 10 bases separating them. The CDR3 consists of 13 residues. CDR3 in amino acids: CAWSGRRGYGYTF. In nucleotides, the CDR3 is TGTGCCTGGAGTGGCAGGAGGGGCTATGGCTACACCTTC.

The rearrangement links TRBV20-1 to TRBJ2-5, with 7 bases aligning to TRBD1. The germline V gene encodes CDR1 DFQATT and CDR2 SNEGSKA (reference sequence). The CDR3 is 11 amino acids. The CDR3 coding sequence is TGCAGCACCGGGACAGCGGAGACCCAGTACTTC. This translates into CSTGTAETQYF.

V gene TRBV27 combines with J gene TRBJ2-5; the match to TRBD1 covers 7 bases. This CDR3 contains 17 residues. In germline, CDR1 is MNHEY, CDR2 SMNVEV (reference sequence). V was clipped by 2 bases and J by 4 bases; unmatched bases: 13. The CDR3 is CASSLGSRTGVRETQYF. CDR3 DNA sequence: TGTGCCAGCAGTTTAGGGAGCCGGACAGGTGTTCGAGAGACCCAGTACTTC.

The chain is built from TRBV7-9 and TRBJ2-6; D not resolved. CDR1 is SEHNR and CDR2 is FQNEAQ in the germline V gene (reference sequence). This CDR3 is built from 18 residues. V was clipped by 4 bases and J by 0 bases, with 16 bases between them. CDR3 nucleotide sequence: TGTGCCAGCAGCTCTTCTGGCGGAGCCTTCTCTGGGGCCAACGTCCTGACTTTC. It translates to CASSSSGGAFSGANVLTF. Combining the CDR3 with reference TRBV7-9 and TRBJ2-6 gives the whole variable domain DTGVSQNPRHKITKRGQNVTFRCDPISEHNRLYWYRQTLGQGPEFLTYFQNEAQLEKSRLLSDRFSAERPKGSFSTLEIQRTEQGDSAMYLCASSSSGGAFSGANVLTFGAGSRLTVL.

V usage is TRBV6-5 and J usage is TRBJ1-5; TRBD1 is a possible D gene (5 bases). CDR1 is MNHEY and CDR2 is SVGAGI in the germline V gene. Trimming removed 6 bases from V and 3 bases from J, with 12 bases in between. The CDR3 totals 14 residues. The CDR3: CASRLDRNNQPQHF. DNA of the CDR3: TGTGCCAGCAGGCTAGACAGAAACAATCAGCCCCAGCATTTT.

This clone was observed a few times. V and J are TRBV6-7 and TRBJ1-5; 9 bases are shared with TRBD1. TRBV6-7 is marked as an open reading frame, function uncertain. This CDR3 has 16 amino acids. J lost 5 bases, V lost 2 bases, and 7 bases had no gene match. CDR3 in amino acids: CASSYPRDRAHQPQHF. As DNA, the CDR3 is TGTGCCAGCAGTTACCCCCGGGACAGGGCCCATCAGCCCCAGCATTTT.

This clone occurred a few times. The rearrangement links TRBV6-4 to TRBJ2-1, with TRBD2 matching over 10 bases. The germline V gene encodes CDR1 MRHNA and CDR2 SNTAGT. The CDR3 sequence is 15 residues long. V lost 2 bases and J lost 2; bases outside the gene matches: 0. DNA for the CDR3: TGTGCCAGCAGTGACAGCGGGGGGGCCTACAATGAGCAGTTCTTC. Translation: CASSDSGGAYNEQFF.

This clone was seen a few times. CDR3 sequence: CASSSVPGGQETQYF. In nucleotides, the CDR3 is TGCGCCAGCAGCTCGGTCCCCGGGGGCCAAGAGACCCAGTACTTC. The J gene is TRBJ2-5, the V gene TRBV5-1, with a weak D call TRBD2 (6 bases). In germline, CDR1 is SGHRS, CDR2 YFSETQ. V was cut by 3 bases and J by 1 base, with 13 bases left in between. The CDR3 runs to 15 residues.